This TCR beta chain was retrieved from a study of cytomegalovirus exposure and HLA in healthy donors. Concerning this clone: What it binds is unknown.

Use of 60 Vbeta and 13 Jbeta primers characterized the PCR. Using immunoSEQ multiplex PCR, the repertoire was profiled, and TCRdb retains in-frame clones only, with some absent. The table shows approximately 160,000 clones, with roughly four fifths occurring only once. Trimming took 5 bases from V and 0 from J, leaving 14 bases between them. Germline V gene sequence: CDR1 MDHEN, CDR2 SYDVKM. This CDR3 region has 15 residues. General study points: The authors later linked a missense DCLRE1C variant to TCR beta V- and J-gene trimming. A later analysis reportedly found that, within productive TCRs, an Asian-associated ancestry cluster had fewer N-insertions than the mean observed across the roughly 700 donors.

This rearrangement joins TRBV28 to TRBJ2-7; tentative D call: TRBD1 (6 bases). Sequenced input: PBMCs. This TCR was sampled from a woman younger than 35 in good health and CMV-seronegative. CDR3 in DNA: TGTGCCAGCAGTCTACAGGGTGATCACTCCTACGAGCAGTACTTC. Translated, it gives CASSLQGDHSYEQYF.